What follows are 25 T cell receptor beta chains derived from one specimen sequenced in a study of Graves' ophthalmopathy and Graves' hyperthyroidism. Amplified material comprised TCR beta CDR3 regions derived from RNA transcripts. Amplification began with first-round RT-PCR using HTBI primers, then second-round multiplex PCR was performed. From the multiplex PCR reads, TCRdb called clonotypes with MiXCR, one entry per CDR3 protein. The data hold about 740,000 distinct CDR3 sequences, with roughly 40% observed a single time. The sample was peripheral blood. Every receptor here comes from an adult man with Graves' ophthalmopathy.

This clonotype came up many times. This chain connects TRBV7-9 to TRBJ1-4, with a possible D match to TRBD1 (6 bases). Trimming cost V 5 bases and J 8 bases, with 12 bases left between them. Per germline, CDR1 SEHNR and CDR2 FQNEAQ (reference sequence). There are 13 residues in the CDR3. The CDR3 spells CASSKGVGEKLFF. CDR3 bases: TGTGCCAGCAGCAAGGGGGTCGGGGAAAAACTGTTTTTT.

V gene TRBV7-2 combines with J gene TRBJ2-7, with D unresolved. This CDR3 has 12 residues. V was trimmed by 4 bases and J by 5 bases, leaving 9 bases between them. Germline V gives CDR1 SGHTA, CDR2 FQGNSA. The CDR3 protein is CASSYTRHEQYF. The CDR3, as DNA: TGTGCCAGCAGCTATACTCGTCACGAGCAGTACTTC.

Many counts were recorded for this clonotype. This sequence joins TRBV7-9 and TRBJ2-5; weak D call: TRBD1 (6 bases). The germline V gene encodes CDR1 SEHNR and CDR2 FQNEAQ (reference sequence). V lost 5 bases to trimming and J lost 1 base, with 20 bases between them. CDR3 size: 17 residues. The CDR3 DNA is TGTGCCAGCAGCCCTAGGGTCGGAGTAGGGGGCCAAGAGACCCAGTACTTC. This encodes CASSPRVGVGGQETQYF.

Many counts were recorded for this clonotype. CDR3 DNA: TGTGCCAGCAGCTTAGATTGGGGGAATAATGAAAAACTGTTTTTT. Encoded protein: CASSLDWGNNEKLFF. The chain uses TRBV7-6 and TRBJ1-4; perhaps TRBD1 as D (5 bases). This CDR3 spans 15 amino acids. The ends were cut back, 1 base at V and 4 bases at J, with 10 bases in the middle. Germline V gene lookup returns CDR1 SGHVS and CDR2 FNYEAQ.

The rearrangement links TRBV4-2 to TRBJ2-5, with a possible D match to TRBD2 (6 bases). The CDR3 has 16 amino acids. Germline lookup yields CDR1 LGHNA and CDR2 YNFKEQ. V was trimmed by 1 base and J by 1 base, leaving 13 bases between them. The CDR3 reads CASSQVGRGTQETQYF. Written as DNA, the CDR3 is TGTGCCAGCAGCCAAGTCGGGCGGGGTACCCAAGAGACCCAGTACTTC.

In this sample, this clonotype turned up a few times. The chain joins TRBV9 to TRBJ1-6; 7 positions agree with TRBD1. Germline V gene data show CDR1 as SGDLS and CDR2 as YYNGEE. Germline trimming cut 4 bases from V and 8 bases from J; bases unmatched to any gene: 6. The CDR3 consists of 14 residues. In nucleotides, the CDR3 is TGTGCCAGCAGCCAAGTGGGACAGCATTCACCCCTCCACTTT. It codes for CASSQVGQHSPLHF.

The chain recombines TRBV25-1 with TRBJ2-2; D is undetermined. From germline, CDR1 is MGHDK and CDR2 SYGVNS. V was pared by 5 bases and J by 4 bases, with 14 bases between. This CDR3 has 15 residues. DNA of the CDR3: TGTGCCAGCAGTTTCCACTCGTTCGGCACCGGGGAGCTGTTTTTT. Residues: CASSFHSFGTGELFF.

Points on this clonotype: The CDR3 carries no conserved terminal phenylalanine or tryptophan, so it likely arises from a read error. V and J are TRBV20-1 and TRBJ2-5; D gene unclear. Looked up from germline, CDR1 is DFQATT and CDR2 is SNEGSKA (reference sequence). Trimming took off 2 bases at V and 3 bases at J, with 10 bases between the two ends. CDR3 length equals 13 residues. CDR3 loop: CSARKTREETQYV. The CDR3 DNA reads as TGCAGTGCTAGAAAAACAAGGGAAGAGACCCAGTACGTC.

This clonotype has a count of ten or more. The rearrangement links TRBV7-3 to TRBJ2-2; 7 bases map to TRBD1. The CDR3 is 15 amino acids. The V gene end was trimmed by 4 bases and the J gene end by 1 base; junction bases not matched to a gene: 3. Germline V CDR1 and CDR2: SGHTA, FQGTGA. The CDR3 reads CASSSRQGNTGELFF. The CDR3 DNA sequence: TGTGCCAGCAGCTCCCGACAGGGGAACACCGGGGAGCTGTTTTTT.

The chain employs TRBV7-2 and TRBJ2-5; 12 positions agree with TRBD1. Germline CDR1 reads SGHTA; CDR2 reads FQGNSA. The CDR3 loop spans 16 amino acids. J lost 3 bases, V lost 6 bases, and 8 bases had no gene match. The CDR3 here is CASSARGQGAEETQYF. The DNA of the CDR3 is TGTGCCAGCAGTGCTAGGGGACAGGGGGCCGAAGAGACCCAGTACTTC. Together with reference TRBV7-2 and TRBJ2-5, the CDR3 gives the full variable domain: GAGVSQSPSNKVTEKGKDVELRCDPISGHTALYWYRQSLGQGLEFLIYFQGNSAPDKSGLPSDRFSAERTGGSVSTLTIQRTQQEDSAVYLCASSARGQGAEETQYFGPGTRLLVL.

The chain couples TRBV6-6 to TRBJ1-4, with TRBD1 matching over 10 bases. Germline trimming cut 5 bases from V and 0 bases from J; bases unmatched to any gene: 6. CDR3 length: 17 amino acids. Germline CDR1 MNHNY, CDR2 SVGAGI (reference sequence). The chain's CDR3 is CASSAGTGAATNEKLFF. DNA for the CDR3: TGTGCCAGCAGTGCGGGGACAGGGGCGGCAACTAATGAAAAACTGTTTTTT.

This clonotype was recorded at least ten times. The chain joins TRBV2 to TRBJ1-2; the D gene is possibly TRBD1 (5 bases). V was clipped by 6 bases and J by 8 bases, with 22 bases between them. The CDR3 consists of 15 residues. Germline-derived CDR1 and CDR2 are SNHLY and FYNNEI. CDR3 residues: CASSSPPWMGQGYTF. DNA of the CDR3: TGTGCCAGCAGCTCCCCTCCGTGGATGGGGCAGGGCTACACCTTC.

The CDR3 sequence: CATSRDPVSSYEQYF. DNA of the CDR3: TGTGCCACCAGCAGAGACCCAGTGAGCTCCTACGAGCAGTACTTC. The V gene is TRBV15, the J gene TRBJ2-7, with unresolved D. The CDR3 covers 15 residues. Looked up from germline, CDR1 is LNHNV and CDR2 is YYDKDF (reference sequence). Trimming removed 0 bases at V and 0 bases at J, with 9 bases between.

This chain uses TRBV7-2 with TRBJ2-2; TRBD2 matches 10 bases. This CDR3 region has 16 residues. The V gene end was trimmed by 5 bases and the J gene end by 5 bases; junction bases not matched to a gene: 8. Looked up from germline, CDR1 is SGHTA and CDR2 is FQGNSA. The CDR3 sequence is CASSVRTSGGTGELFF. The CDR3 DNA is TGTGCCAGCAGCGTTCGGACTAGCGGAGGGACCGGGGAGCTGTTTTTT.

The CDR3 is CASSQETGRELFF. CDR3 coding DNA: TGCGCCAGCAGCCAAGAGACAGGGCGGGAGCTGTTTTTT. The chain uses TRBV4-1 and TRBJ2-2; TRBD1 agrees at 7 bases. V gave up 0 bases and J gave up 9 bases; unmatched junction bases: 1. Germline lookup yields CDR1 MGHRA and CDR2 YSYEKL. The length of the CDR3 is 13 residues.

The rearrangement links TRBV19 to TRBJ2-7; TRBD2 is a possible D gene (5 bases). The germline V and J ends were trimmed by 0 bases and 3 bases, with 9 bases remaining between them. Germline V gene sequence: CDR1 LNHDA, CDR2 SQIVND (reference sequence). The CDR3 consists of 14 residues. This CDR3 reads CASSIEPGNYEQYF. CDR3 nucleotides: TGTGCCAGTAGTATAGAACCGGGAAACTACGAGCAGTACTTC.

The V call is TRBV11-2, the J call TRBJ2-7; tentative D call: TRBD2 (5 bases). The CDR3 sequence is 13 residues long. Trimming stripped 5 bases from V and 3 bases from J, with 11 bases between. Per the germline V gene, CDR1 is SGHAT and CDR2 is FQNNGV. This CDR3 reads CASSRSTSYEQYF. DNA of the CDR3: TGTGCCAGCAGCCGCTCCACTAGCTACGAGCAGTACTTC.

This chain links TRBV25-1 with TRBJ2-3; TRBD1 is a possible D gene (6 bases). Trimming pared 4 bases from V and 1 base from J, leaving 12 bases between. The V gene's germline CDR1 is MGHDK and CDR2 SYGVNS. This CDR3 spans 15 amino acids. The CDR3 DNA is TGTGCCAGCAGTGCAGGGGCGATCCGCACAGATACGCAGTATTTT. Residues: CASSAGAIRTDTQYF. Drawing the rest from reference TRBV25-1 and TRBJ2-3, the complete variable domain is EADIYQTPRYLVIGTGKKITLECSQTMGHDKMYWYQQDPGMELHLIHYSYGVNSTEKGDLSSESTVSRIRTEHFPLTLESARPSHTSQYLCASSAGAIRTDTQYFGPGTRLTVL.

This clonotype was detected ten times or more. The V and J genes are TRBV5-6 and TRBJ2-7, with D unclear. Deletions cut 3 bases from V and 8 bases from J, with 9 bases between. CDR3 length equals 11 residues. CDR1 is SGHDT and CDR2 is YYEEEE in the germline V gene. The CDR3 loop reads CASSSSGQQYF. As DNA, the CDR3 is TGTGCCAGCAGCTCCTCGGGCCAGCAGTACTTC.

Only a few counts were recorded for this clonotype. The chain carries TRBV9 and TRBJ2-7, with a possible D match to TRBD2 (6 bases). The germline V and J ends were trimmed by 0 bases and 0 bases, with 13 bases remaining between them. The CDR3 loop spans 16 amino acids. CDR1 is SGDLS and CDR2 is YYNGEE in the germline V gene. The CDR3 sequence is CASSVDPGVLSYEQYF. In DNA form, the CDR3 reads TGTGCCAGCAGCGTAGATCCGGGGGTCCTCTCCTACGAGCAGTACTTC.

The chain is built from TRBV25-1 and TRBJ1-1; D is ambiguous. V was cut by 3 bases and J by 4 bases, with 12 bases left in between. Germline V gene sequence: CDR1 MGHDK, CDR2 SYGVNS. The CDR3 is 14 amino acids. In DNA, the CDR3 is TGTGCCAGCAGTGATAGTGGACGCAGCACTGAAGCTTTCTTT. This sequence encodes CASSDSGRSTEAFF.

The CDR3 coding sequence is TGTGCCAGCAGTTGGGGGGGCACAGATACGCAGTATTTT. It is translated as CASSWGGTDTQYF. The J gene is TRBJ2-3, the V gene TRBV7-3; possible D gene TRBD2, 6 bases. CDR3 length: 13 amino acids. V lost 6 bases, J lost 1 base, and 8 bases lay in between. Germline V CDR1 and CDR2: SGHTA, FQGTGA.

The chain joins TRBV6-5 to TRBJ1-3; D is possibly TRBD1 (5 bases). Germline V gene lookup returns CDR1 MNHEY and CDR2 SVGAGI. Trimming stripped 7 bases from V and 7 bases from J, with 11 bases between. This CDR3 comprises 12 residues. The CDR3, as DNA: TGTGCCAGCATGAGGCAGGGTAACACCATATATTTT. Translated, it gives CASMRQGNTIYF.

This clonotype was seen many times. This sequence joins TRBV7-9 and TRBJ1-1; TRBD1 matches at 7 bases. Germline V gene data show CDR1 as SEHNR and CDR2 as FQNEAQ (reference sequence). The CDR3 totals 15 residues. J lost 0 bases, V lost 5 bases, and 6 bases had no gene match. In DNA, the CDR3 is TGTGCCAGCAGCCATCCGGACAGGTTGAACACTGAAGCTTTCTTT. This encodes CASSHPDRLNTEAFF.

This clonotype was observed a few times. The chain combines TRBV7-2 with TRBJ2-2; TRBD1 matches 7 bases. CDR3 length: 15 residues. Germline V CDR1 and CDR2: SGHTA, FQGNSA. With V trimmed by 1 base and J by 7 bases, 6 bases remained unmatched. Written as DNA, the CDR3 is TGTGCCAGCAGCTTAGAGGGGACAGCAGTCGGGGAGCTGTTTTTT. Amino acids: CASSLEGTAVGELFF.